The 28 T cell receptor beta chains below were found in one sample sequenced in a study of T cells after yellow fever vaccination. A single record per CDR3 protein comes from TCRdb applying MiXCR to the 5' RACE reads. The sample includes some 260,000 distinct CDR3 sequences, around 4.9% of them seen just once. The input for sequencing was CD4+ T cells sorted from PBMCs, taken on the day of the yellow fever booster vaccination. The receptors were gathered from a man aged 18 to 29 who received the YFV17D yellow fever vaccine.

The chain recombines TRBV7-3 with TRBJ1-1; D possibly corresponds to TRBD1 (5 bases). Germline V gene sequence: CDR1 SGHTA, CDR2 FQGTGA. V lost 2 bases and J lost 4, with 11 bases in between. CDR3 size: 14 residues. CDR3: CASSLWAGTTEAFF. DNA of the CDR3: TGTGCCAGCAGCTTATGGGCAGGGACCACTGAAGCTTTCTTT. The variable domain in full, completed from reference TRBV7-3 and TRBJ1-1, reads GAGVSQTPSNKVTEKGKYVELRCDPISGHTALYWYRQSLGQGPEFLIYFQGTGAADDSGLPNDRFFAVRPEGSVSTLKIQRTERGDSAVYLCASSLWAGTTEAFFGQGTRLTVV.

The rearrangement uses TRBV29-1 and TRBJ1-5; D call uncertain. This CDR3 region has 13 residues. The V end was cut by 6 bases, the J end by 6 bases, with 15 bases between. CDR1 is SQVTM, CDR2 ANQGSEA, per germline. CDR3 sequence: CSVATVLGQPQHF. As DNA, the CDR3 is TGCAGCGTCGCCACGGTTTTAGGTCAGCCCCAGCATTTT. Variable domain in full (rest from reference TRBV29-1 and TRBJ1-5): SAVISQKPSRDICQRGTSLTIQCQVDSQVTMMFWYRQQPGQSLTLIATANQGSEATYESGFVIDKFPISRPNLTFSTLTVSNMSPEDSSIYLCSVATVLGQPQHFGDGTRLSIL.

This clonotype was observed at least ten times. The J gene is TRBJ2-3, the V gene TRBV29-1, with 11 bases fitting TRBD2. CDR3 length equals 15 residues. V was clipped by 6 bases and J by 5 bases; unmatched bases: 10. In germline, CDR1 is SQVTM, CDR2 ANQGSEA. The CDR3 DNA sequence: TGCAGCGTCGTATTAGCGGGGGGGCGGGTAGATACGCAGTATTTT. Translation: CSVVLAGGRVDTQYF.

Only a few counts were recorded for this clonotype. This chain uses TRBV3-1 with TRBJ2-1; D may be TRBD1 (7 bases). Trimming stripped 8 bases from V and 9 bases from J, with 14 bases between. This CDR3 contains 12 residues. Germline-derived CDR1 and CDR2 are LGHDT and YNNKEL (reference sequence). The CDR3 here is CASCGGGREQFF. The CDR3, as DNA: TGTGCCAGCTGTGGAGGGGGCCGTGAGCAGTTCTTC.

The V gene is TRBV11-3, the J gene TRBJ2-2, with D unclear. With 3 bases removed from V and 6 bases from J, the gap between germline ends came to 11 bases. In germline, CDR1 is SGHNT, CDR2 YENEEA. The CDR3 has 14 amino acids. CDR3 DNA: TGTGCCAGCAGCTTTTCCCCCCGTCCCGGGGAGCTGTTTTTT. Protein product: CASSFSPRPGELFF.

The J gene is TRBJ1-5, the V gene TRBV6-5; possibly TRBD1 for D (5 bases). Germline V gene sequence: CDR1 MNHEY, CDR2 SVGAGI. V gave up 5 bases and J gave up 9 bases, with 20 bases separating them. The CDR3 sequence is 15 residues long. In nucleotides, the CDR3 is TGTGCCAGCAGTCCCACAGGCAGGCTGGGTGTGCCCCAGCATTTT. This translates into CASSPTGRLGVPQHF.

In its sample, this clonotype was seen many times. The CDR3 region has the DNA TGCGCCAGCAGCCAAGACCACAGAACCTACGAGCAGTACTTC. Its protein is CASSQDHRTYEQYF. This sequence joins TRBV4-3 and TRBJ2-7; D unclear. CDR3 length equals 14 residues. Germline CDR1 reads LGHNA; CDR2 reads YSLEER. Trimming took off 0 bases at V and 2 bases at J, with 8 bases between the two ends.

This clonotype was detected only a few times. The chain is built from TRBV9 and TRBJ2-3; the D is unclear. The V gene lost 0 bases and the J gene lost 3 bases, with 2 bases spanning the gap. The CDR3 contains 12 residues. Looked up from germline, CDR1 is SGDLS and CDR2 is YYNGEE. CDR3 sequence (DNA): TGTGCCAGCAGCGTAGAGACAGATACGCAGTATTTT. This sequence encodes CASSVETDTQYF.

This clonotype was counted ten times or more. The genes are TRBV5-1 and TRBJ2-1; D perhaps matches TRBD2 (6 bases). The germline V gene has CDR1 SGHRS and CDR2 YFSETQ. The V end was cut by 0 bases, the J end by 6 bases, with 19 bases between. The CDR3 loop spans 17 amino acids. The chain's CDR3 is CASSLVLRGNLANEQFF. The CDR3 region has the DNA TGCGCCAGCAGCTTGGTGTTACGGGGGAACTTGGCCAATGAGCAGTTCTTC.

This clonotype was detected ten times or more. V and J are TRBV9 and TRBJ2-3; no clear D gene. Trimming shortened V by 1 base and J by 1 base, and 10 bases separated the two germline ends. Per germline, CDR1 SGDLS and CDR2 YYNGEE. This CDR3 comprises 15 residues. CDR3 nucleotides: TGTGCCAGCAGCGTAAGTGGGTCGGGCACAGATACGCAGTATTTT. Translated: CASSVSGSGTDTQYF.

This clonotype was detected many times. The rearrangement joins TRBV5-8 to TRBJ1-5; no clear D. The germline V gene encodes CDR1 SGHTS and CDR2 YDEGEE. The V end was cut by 2 bases, the J end by 15 bases, with 15 bases between. CDR3 length equals 12 residues. The DNA for the CDR3 is TGTGCCAGCAGCTTTTTCCCCTCAGGATCGCATTTT. Its translation is CASSFFPSGSHF.

This chain links TRBV28 with TRBJ1-5, with D possibly TRBD1 on 5 matching bases. Germline-derived CDR1 and CDR2 are MDHEN and SYDVKM. Trimming removed 2 bases from V and 5 bases from J, with 7 bases in between. The CDR3 loop spans 13 amino acids. The CDR3 is CASSLVGDQPQHF. In nucleotides, the CDR3 is TGTGCCAGCAGTTTAGTAGGGGATCAGCCCCAGCATTTT.

This sequence joins TRBV6-2 or TRBV6-3 and TRBJ2-1; TRBD2 agrees at 10 bases. The CDR3 sequence is 15 residues long. Germline-derived CDR1 and CDR2 are MNHEY and SVGEGT. The trim removed 5 bases at V and 3 bases at J, leaving 4 bases unmatched. The CDR3 reads CASSSGGAIYNEQFF. The CDR3 DNA reads TGTGCCAGCAGTAGCGGGGGGGCGATCTACAATGAGCAGTTCTTC.

This clonotype came up a few times. This rearrangement joins TRBV4-2 to TRBJ2-5; D is uncertain. V was shortened by 1 base and J by 2 bases, with 14 bases between the two germline ends. CDR3 length: 16 residues. Germline V gene data show CDR1 as LGHNA and CDR2 as YNFKEQ. In nucleotides, the CDR3 is TGTGCCAGCAGCCAAGTATCGCCAGAACGTCAAGAGACCCAGTACTTC. This encodes CASSQVSPERQETQYF.

This chain joins TRBV20-1 and TRBJ2-5; 11 bases agree with TRBD1. V lost 6 bases to trimming and J lost 5 bases; unmatched junction nucleotides: 5. CDR3 length: 13 amino acids. The germline V gene has CDR1 DFQATT and CDR2 SNEGSKA (reference sequence). The CDR3 reads CSARDRGLETQYF. The CDR3 DNA reads as TGCAGTGCCCGGGACAGGGGGTTGGAGACCCAGTACTTC.

The rearrangement links TRBV12-3 or TRBV12-4 to TRBJ1-4; 8 bases map to TRBD1. CDR3 length: 13 residues. J lost 8 bases, V lost 5 bases, and 4 bases had no gene match. In DNA form, the CDR3 reads TGTGCCAGCAGTGGACAGGGCCGGGAAAAACTGTTTTTT. This gives the protein CASSGQGREKLFF.

The rearrangement uses TRBV5-1 and TRBJ2-1; perhaps TRBD2 as D (5 bases). Trimming took 3 bases from V and 10 from J, leaving 14 bases between them. CDR1 is SGHRS and CDR2 is YFSETQ in the germline V gene. This CDR3 contains 13 residues. The CDR3 spells CASSSLVVREQFF. CDR3 in DNA: TGCGCCAGCAGCTCACTAGTCGTGCGGGAGCAGTTCTTC.

The table lists this clonotype with many counts. The rearrangement uses TRBV20-1 and TRBJ2-2, with D maybe TRBD2 (5 bases). The germline V gene encodes CDR1 DFQATT and CDR2 SNEGSKA (reference sequence). The ends were cut back, 6 bases at V and 2 bases at J, with 16 bases in the middle. The CDR3 consists of 15 residues. CDR3 residues: CSARPGVTNTGELFF. CDR3 DNA: TGCAGTGCCCGCCCCGGGGTTACCAACACCGGGGAGCTGTTTTTT.

This sequence joins TRBV29-1 and TRBJ1-2; D is unresolved. This CDR3 has 13 amino acids. The ends were cut back, 6 bases at V and 8 bases at J, with 19 bases in the middle. Germline loops: CDR1 SQVTM, CDR2 ANQGSEA. The CDR3 DNA sequence: TGCAGCGTCGGGTATAATGGGTTGGCGGGCTACACCTTC. Protein sequence: CSVGYNGLAGYTF.

This clonotype has a count of ten or more. This chain joins TRBV10-3 and TRBJ2-3; 10 nucleotides line up with TRBD2. The J segment lost 6 bases and the V segment lost 5 bases, leaving 5 bases of the junction unmatched. The V gene's germline CDR1 is ENHRY and CDR2 SYGVKD. The CDR3 is 14 amino acids. The CDR3 nucleotides read TGTGCCATCAGTATCCTAGCGGGGGACGATACGCAGTATTTT. Encoded protein: CAISILAGDDTQYF.

This clonotype showed up just a few times. This sequence joins TRBV18 and TRBJ2-5, with unresolved D. V was trimmed by 2 bases and J by 6 bases, leaving 4 bases between them. Germline V gene sequence: CDR1 KGHSH, CDR2 LQKENI. The CDR3 spans 11 residues. The CDR3 region is CASSPMKTQYF. Here the CDR3 DNA reads TGTGCCAGCTCACCAATGAAGACCCAGTACTTC.

The chain carries TRBV7-2 and TRBJ2-5; D is possibly TRBD1 (5 bases). The CDR3 runs to 13 residues. Deletions cut 4 bases from V and 4 bases from J, with 10 bases between. CDR1 is SGHTA, CDR2 FQGNSA, per germline. The CDR3 nucleotides are TGTGCCAGCAGCTCAAGACAGCGAGAGACCCAGTACTTC. It codes for CASSSRQRETQYF.

This clonotype was observed many times. The V call is TRBV20-1, the J call TRBJ2-1; no definite D call. Germline V lookup: CDR1 DFQATT, CDR2 SNEGSKA (reference sequence). The V end lost 1 base, the J end lost 5 bases, and 12 bases lay between the germline ends. This CDR3 spans 14 amino acids. The CDR3 region is CSARAGSPHNEQFF. In DNA form, the CDR3 reads TGCAGTGCTAGAGCCGGCAGCCCCCACAATGAGCAGTTCTTC.

The chain has TRBV10-3 and TRBJ1-2; 7 bases line up with TRBD1. V lost 0 bases, J lost 3 bases, and 7 bases stayed unmatched. CDR1 and CDR2 (germline): ENHRY, SYGVKD. CDR3 length: 16 residues. CDR3 coding DNA: TGTGCCATCAGTGAGTCTCCGACAGGGATATACTATGGCTACACCTTC. It codes for CAISESPTGIYYGYTF.

This clonotype was picked up many times. This rearrangement joins TRBV5-1 to TRBJ2-7, with 7 bases matching TRBD1. CDR1 is SGHRS, CDR2 YFSETQ, per germline. This CDR3 spans 14 amino acids. V lost 0 bases, J lost 5 bases, and 5 bases stayed unmatched. This chain's CDR3 is CASSLGTTGDEQYV. The CDR3 nucleotides read TGCGCCAGCAGCTTGGGGACCACAGGGGACGAGCAGTACGTC.

The chain carries TRBV20-1 and TRBJ2-1; 7 nucleotides match TRBD2. CDR3 size: 15 residues. The V gene's germline CDR1 is DFQATT and CDR2 SNEGSKA (reference sequence). Unmatched junction bases numbered 8, after V lost 3 bases and J lost 3 bases. CDR3 coding DNA: TGCAGTGCTAGCCGGCAGGGCGGGGGCTACAATGAGCAGTTCTTC. Translating gives CSASRQGGGYNEQFF.

This clonotype showed up just a few times. This sequence joins TRBV6-5 and TRBJ2-7; TRBD1 matches at 8 bases. Trimming removed 4 bases from V and 4 bases from J; junction bases left unmatched: 9. The CDR3 is made up of 15 amino acids. The germline CDR1 and CDR2 sequences are MNHEY and SVGAGI. CDR3 region: CASSFDPGQAYEQYF. CDR3 nucleotide sequence: TGTGCCAGCAGTTTCGATCCGGGACAGGCGTACGAGCAGTACTTC.

This clonotype turned up a few times. The rearrangement links TRBV5-4 to TRBJ2-1; TRBD1 or TRBD2 may be the D gene (5 bases each). The CDR3 sequence is 15 residues long. Germline V gene lookup returns CDR1 SGHNT and CDR2 YYREEE (reference sequence). V lost 0 bases and J 9 bases, leaving 16 bases between the germline ends. The DNA for the CDR3 is TGTGCCAGCAGCTTGGGGGGGTGGGATCCTATTGAGCAGTTCTTC. Translated: CASSLGGWDPIEQFF.